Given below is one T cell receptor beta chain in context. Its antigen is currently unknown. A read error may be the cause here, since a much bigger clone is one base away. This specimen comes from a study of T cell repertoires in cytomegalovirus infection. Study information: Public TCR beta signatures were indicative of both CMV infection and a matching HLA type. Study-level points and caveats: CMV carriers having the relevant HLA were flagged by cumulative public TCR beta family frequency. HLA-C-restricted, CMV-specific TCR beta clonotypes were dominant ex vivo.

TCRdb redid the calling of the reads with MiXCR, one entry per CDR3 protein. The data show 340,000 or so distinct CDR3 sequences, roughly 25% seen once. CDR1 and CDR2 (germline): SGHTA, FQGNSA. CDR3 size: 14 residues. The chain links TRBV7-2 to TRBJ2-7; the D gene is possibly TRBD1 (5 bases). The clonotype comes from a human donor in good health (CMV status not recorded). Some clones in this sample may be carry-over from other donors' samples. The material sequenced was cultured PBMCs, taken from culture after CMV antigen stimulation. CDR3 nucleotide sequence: TGTGCCAGCACCACCTCAGGGCTCTCCTGCGAGCAGTACTTC. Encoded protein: CASTTSGLSCEQYF. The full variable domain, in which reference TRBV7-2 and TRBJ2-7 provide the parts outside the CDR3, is GAGVSQSPSNKVTEKGKDVELRCDPISGHTALYWYRQSLGQGLEFLIYFQGNSAPDKSGLPSDRFSAERTGGSVSTLTIQRTQQEDSAVYLCASTTSGLSCEQYFGPGTRLTVT.